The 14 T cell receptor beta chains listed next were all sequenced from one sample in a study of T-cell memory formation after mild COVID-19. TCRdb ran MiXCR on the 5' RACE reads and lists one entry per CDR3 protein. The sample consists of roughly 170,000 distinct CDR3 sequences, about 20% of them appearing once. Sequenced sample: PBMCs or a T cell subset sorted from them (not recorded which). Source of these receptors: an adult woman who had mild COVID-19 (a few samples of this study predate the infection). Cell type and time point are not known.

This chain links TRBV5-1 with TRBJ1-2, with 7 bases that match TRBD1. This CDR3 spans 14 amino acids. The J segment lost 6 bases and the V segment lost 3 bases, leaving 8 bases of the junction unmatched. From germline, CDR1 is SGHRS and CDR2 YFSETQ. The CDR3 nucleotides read TGCGCCAGCAGCTCACAGGACAGGATGGATGGCTACACCTTC. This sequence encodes CASSSQDRMDGYTF.

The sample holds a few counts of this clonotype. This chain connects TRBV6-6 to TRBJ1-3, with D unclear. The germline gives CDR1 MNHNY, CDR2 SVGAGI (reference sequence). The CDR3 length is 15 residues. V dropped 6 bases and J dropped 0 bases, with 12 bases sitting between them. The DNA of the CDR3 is TGTGCCAGCAGCCCACTATATAACTCTGGAAACACCATATATTTT. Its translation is CASSPLYNSGNTIYF.

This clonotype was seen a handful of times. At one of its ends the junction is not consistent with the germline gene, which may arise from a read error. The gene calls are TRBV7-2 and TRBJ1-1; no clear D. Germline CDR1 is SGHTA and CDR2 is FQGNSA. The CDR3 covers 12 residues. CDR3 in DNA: TGTGCCAGCAGCCCGACGACCACTGAACCTTTCTTT. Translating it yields CASSPTTTEPFF.

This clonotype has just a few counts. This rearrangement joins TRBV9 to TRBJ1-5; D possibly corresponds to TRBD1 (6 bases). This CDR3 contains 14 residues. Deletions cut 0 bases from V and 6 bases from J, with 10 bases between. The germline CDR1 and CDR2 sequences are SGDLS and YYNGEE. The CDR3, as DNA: TGTGCCAGCAGCGTAGAGTCGGGGGCTCAGCCCCAGCATTTT. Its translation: CASSVESGAQPQHF.

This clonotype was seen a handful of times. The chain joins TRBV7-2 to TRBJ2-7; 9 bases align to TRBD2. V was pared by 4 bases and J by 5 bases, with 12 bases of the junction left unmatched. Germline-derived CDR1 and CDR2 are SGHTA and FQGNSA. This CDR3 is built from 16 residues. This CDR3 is CASSYQAGLAIDEQYF. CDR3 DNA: TGTGCCAGCAGCTACCAAGCTGGACTAGCGATAGACGAGCAGTACTTC. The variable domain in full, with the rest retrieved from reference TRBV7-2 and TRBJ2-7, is GAGVSQSPSNKVTEKGKDVELRCDPISGHTALYWYRQSLGQGLEFLIYFQGNSAPDKSGLPSDRFSAERTGGSVSTLTIQRTQQEDSAVYLCASSYQAGLAIDEQYFGPGTRLTVT.

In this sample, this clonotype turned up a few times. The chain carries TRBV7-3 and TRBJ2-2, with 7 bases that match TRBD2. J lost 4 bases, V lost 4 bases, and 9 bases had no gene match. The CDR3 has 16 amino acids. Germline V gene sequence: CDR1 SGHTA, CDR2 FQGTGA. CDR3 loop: CASSSLPGGGTGELFF. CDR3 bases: TGTGCCAGCAGCTCCCTTCCGGGGGGTGGCACCGGGGAGCTGTTTTTT.

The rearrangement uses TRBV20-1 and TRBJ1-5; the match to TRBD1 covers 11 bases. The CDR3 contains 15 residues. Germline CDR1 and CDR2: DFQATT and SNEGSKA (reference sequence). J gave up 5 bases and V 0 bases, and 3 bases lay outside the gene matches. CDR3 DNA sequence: TGCAGTGCTAGAGATTGGACAGGGGGCTATCAGCCCCAGCATTTT. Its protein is CSARDWTGGYQPQHF.

The CDR3: CSAPRDSHNEQFF. CDR3 sequence (DNA): TGCAGTGCTCCACGGGACAGTCACAATGAGCAGTTCTTC. The V and J genes are TRBV20-1 and TRBJ2-1, with 7 bases that match TRBD1. Germline CDR1 and CDR2: DFQATT and SNEGSKA (reference sequence). The CDR3 length is 13 residues. Trimming took 5 bases from V and 5 from J; bases not matched to a gene: 6.

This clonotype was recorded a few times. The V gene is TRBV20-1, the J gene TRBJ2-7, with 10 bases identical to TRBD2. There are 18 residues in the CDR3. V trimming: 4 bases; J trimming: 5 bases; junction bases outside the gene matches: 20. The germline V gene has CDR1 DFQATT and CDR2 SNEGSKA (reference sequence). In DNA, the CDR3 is TGCAGTGCTACACTGGGTGTCGAAAGCGGGAGGGCCAGGGACGAGCAGTACTTC. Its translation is CSATLGVESGRARDEQYF.

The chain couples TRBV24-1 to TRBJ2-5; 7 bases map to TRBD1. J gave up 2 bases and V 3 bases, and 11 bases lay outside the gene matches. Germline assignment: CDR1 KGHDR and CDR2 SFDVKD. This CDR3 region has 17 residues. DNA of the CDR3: TGTGCCACCAGTGATCCCCGCGGCCCGGGACAGCAAGAGACCCAGTACTTC. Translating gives CATSDPRGPGQQETQYF.

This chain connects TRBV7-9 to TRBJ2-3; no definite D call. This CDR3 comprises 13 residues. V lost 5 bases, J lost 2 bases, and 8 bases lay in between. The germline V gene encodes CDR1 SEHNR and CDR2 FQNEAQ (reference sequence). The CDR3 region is CASSVLITDTQYF. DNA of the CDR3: TGTGCCAGCAGCGTACTAATCACAGATACGCAGTATTTT.

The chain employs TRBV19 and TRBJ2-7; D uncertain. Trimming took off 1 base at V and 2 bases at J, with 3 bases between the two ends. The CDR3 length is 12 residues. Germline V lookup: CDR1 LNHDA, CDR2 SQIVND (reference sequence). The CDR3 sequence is CASSIGPYEQYF. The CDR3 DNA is TGTGCCAGTAGTATAGGCCCCTACGAGCAGTACTTC.

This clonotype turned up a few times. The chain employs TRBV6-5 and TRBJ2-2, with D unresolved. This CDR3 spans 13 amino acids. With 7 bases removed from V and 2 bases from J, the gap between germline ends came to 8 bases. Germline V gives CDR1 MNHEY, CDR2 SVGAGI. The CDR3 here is CASKGRNTGELFF. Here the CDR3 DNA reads TGTGCCAGCAAGGGCAGAAACACCGGGGAGCTGTTTTTT.

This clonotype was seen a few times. The CDR3 sequence: CASSFAQGGTGELFF. In DNA form, the CDR3 reads TGCGCCAGCAGCTTCGCACAGGGAGGGACCGGGGAGCTGTTTTTT. The genes are TRBV5-1 and TRBJ2-2; D might be TRBD2 (7 bases). CDR1 is SGHRS, CDR2 YFSETQ, per germline. The V end was cut by 2 bases, the J end by 5 bases, with 13 bases between. The CDR3 is made up of 15 amino acids.